The clone carrying this T cell receptor (beta chain) was picked up one time. Its antigen is not identified. Germline V gene sequence: CDR1 KGHDR, CDR2 SFDVKD. This CDR3 contains 17 residues. V trimming: 3 bases; J trimming: 8 bases; junction bases outside the gene matches: 14. MiXCR, applied by TCRdb to the 5' RACE reads, yields one record per CDR3 protein. The sample has about 450,000 distinct CDR3 sequences, about 24% seen once. These data are taken from a study of CD8 T cells in ankylosing spondylitis. Study-wide findings and caveats: Several of the motif variants were reported before in synovial fluid and blood from reactive arthritis. Characteristic, it appeared, of ankylosing spondylitis blood was a TCR beta motif of fewer than 10 highly homologous variants.

V is TRBV24-1 and J is TRBJ2-1, with 8 bases fitting TRBD2. Sequenced material: blood, either unsorted or a sorted T cell fraction (not recorded which). The source is a male donor with ankylosing spondylitis. The CDR3: CATSDPNPFSGGDEQFF. The CDR3 nucleotides are TGTGCCACCAGTGATCCTAACCCCTTCAGCGGGGGAGATGAGCAGTTCTTC.